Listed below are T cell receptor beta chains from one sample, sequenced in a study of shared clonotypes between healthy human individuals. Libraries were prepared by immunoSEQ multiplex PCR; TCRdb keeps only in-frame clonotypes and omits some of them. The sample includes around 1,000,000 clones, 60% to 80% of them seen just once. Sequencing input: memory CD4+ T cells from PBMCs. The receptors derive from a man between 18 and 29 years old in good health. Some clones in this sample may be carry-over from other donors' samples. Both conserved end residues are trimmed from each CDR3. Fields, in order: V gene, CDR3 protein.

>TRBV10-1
ASSESSGPFYEQY
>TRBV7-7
ASSLGLAGETQY
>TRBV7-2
ASSLVGSGLAEAF
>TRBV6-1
ASSDRLGEKLF
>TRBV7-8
ASLQAAPGYEQY
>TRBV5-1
ASSLGNPYSGNTIY
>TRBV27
ASSLSLGVDEQY
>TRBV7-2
ASSLQANQETQY
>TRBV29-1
SVGGAGNQPQH
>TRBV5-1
ASSRTGPNREKLF
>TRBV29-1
SVDEGTGNAIY
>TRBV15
ATSRWDSSTGELF
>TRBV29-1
SLRGLAGGQGTGELF
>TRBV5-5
ASSLGQGGLSYGYT
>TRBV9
ASSVDPQTYGYT
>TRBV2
ASRMGQSYGYT
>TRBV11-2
ASSLRGTVGEKLF
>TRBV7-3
ASSPRLAGGLLTDTQY
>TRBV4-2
ASSPRGGTQY
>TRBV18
ASRPGTRGINEQF
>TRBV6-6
ASSYGTGDYGYT
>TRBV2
AGRWSVSNEQF
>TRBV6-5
ASSYSRGDTEAF
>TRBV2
ASRTSGEQF
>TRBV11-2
ASSDTNTGELF
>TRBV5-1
ASSFGGAQRQNEQF
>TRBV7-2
ASSLAPAAISGNTIY
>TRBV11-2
ASSLGTGAHNEQF
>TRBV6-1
ASRLVVGEKLF
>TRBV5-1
ASSLEGKTADTQY
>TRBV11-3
ASSLGQGEAF
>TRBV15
ATSRAGDGYT
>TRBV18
ASSPERERNEQF
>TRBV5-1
ASSLNSNRKLF
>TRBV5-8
ASSLEGASTDTQY
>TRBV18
ASSPTTGGGEQF
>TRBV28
ASSSQPGKKAGGPMLETQY
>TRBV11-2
ASSYGTSGVTDTQY
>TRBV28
ASSIAGVGETQY
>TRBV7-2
ASSSDLNYGYT
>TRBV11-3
ASSLYTDTQY
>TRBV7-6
ASSLARQSQETQY
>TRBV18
ASSPGTGGLLYGYT
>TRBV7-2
ASSRTSGSLYEQY
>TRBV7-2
ASSRPEVGDTQY
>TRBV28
ASSLPGQGVYEQY
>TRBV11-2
ASSLYENTEAF
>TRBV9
ASSELLRTDTQY
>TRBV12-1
ASSFAPPSTDTQY
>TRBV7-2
ASSLMRLRNTGELF
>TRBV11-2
ASSLGRGAKVSGEQY
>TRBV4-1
ASSATGAGSYNEQF
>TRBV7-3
ASSRAGTGELF
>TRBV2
AGRTLGETQY
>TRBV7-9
ASSLVSTGGAGANVLT
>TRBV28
ASSLLGWRDTGLQETQY
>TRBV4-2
ASSQVGDGFQPQH
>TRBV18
ASSRGGNEKLF
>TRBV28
ASSIGSYNEQF